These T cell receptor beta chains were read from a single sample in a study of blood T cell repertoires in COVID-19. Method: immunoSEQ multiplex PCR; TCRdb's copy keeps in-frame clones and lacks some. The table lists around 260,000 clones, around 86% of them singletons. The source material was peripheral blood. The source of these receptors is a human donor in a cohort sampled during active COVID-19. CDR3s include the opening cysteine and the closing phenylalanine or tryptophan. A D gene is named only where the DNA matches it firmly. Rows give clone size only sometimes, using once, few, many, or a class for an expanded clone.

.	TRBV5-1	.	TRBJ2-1	TGCGCCAGCAGCTTGGAACAGGTGTGGTACAATGAGCAGTTCTTC	CASSLEQVWYNEQFF
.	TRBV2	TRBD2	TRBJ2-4	TGTGCCAGCAGGCGGGAGCTTGAAATCGGCATTCAGTACTTC	CASRRELEIGIQYF
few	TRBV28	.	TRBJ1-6	TGTGCCAGCAGTGGGGGACTTTACCGGGATTCACCCCTCCACTTT	CASSGGLYRDSPLHF
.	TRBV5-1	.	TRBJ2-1	TGCGCCAGCAGCTTGGATTCGGGCTCCTACAATGAGCAGTTCTTC	CASSLDSGSYNEQFF
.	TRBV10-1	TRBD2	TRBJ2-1	TGCGCCAGCGGACTAGCGGGAGGAAATGAGCAGTTCTTC	CASGLAGGNEQFF
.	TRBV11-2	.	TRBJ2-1	TGTGCCAGCAGCCGCGACAGTTACAATGAGCAGTTCTTC	CASSRDSYNEQFF
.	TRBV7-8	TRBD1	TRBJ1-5	TGTGCCAGCGGAAGGGGGCTTGAAGCCCAGCATTTT	CASGRGLEAQHF
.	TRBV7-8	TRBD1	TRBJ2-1	TGTGCCAGCAGCGCCCAAAGGGGGCTGCAACGGAATGAGCAGTTCTTC	CASSAQRGLQRNEQFF
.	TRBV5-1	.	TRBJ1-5	TGCGCCAGCAGCTTGGCGACAGACCAGCCCCAGCATTTT	CASSLATDQPQHF
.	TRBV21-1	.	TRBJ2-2	TGTGCCAGCAGCAATGTGCCTAGCGGAACCGGGGAGCTGTTTTTT	CASSNVPSGTGELFF
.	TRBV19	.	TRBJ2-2	TGTGCCAGTTACCCCGACAGAAAAGTAGGCGGGGAGCTGTTTTTT	CASYPDRKVGGELFF
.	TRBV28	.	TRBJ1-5	TGTGCCAGCAGTCCCCGGTGGTACAGGGCGAGCCAGCCCCAGCATTTT	CASSPRWYRASQPQHF
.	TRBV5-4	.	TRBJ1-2	TGTGCCAGCAGCTTGCGGGGGTTGGTGAATGGCTACACCTTC	CASSLRGLVNGYTF
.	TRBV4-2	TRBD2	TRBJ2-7	TGTGCCAGCAGCCAAGATATTGCGGGAGGGCCTTATGGGCAGTACTTC	CASSQDIAGGPYGQYF
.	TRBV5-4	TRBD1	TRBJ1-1	TGTGCCAGCAGCTGGGACAGGAACACTGAAGCTTTCTTT	CASSWDRNTEAFF
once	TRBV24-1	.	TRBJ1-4	TGTGCCACCAGTGCCGGAGCTAGTAATGAAAAACTGTTTTTT	CATSAGASNEKLFF